This TCR beta chain derives from a study of response to subunit inactivated influenza vaccine. Study results and limitations: Authors suggested seasonal influenza vaccinations each recruit few new T cells.

V was shortened by 4 bases and J by 4 bases, with 16 bases between the two germline ends. Germline V lookup: CDR1 SGDLS, CDR2 YYNGEE. CDR3 length: 15 amino acids. TCRdb re-analysed the RT-PCR reads in MiXCR, keeping a single row per CDR3 protein. The sample has roughly 630,000 distinct CDR3 sequences; about 14% are singletons. With regard to this clonotype: The antigen is unknown.

The sequencing used PBMCs from blood, collected about 14 days before vaccination. The TCR sequence derives from a man aged 50-59 years who received an inactivated influenza vaccine. This chain connects TRBV9 to TRBJ2-3; weak D call: TRBD2 (6 bases). Here the CDR3 DNA reads TGTGCCAGCAGCCCTGGGGGGAGATCCCCAGATACGCAGTATTTT. Protein: CASSPGGRSPDTQYF.